This TCR beta chain stems from a study of human T cells and chemical hapten exposure (dated by TCRdb to 2020 to 2023). The study in broad terms: For sensitization, 2% DPC in acetone was applied to a 2 cm by 2 cm area of upper inner arm skin. Throughout the study period of roughly 24 weeks, patients also received therapeutic DPC doses to the scalp every week. Patch testing was performed on the upper back with Finn chambers containing 0.01% DPC, and the patch tests were scored after 6 days according to International Contact Dermatitis Research Group standards. Alopecia areata with under or over 50% scalp involvement, alopecia totalis and alopecia universalis were represented in the patient cohort, which was mostly female. Libraries were combined into a pool for sequencing, and differences in TCR yield between samples came mainly from small differences in library volumes within the pool. This study followed changes in the peripheral blood TCR repertoire in vivo during primary and secondary sensitization of alopecia patients to the hapten diphenylcyclopropenone (DPC). Patient blood was sampled pre-sensitization (week 0) and at 2, 6 and about 24 weeks after DPC sensitization. Nearly 30 alopecia patients gave blood for TCR sequencing at one to four time points (pre-sensitization, 2, 6 and 24 weeks).

What the study reported, not specific to this receptor: No change with DPC sensitization was found in the number of TCRs above 1 in 1000 frequency, and no evidence of global repertoire structure alterations was found. Repeated subsampling changed both the strength of the expansion versus patch-test correlation and the threshold at which the correlation became significant. Patch test score was positively correlated with the number of PT1 expanded TCRs, with significance at thresholds 8, 16 and 32 but not at 4. Compared with pre-sensitization or healthy control sets, expanded TCRs formed significantly more large CDR3 similarity clusters, which is consistent with antigen-driven responses. Because all patients had alopecia, a presumed autoimmune disease, the immune response of the patients might differ from that of healthy individuals.

Library preparation employed RACE. Sequencing instrument: NextSeq 500. During library preparation, unique molecular identifiers were attached to individual cDNA molecules so that TCRs could be counted in a quantitative, reproducible way. For every blood RNA sample, sequencing covered both the TCR alpha and TCR beta chains. The paper's data handling went like this. A median of about 87,000 TCRs per sample was observed, with a range of 23,224 to 690,600. V, J and CDR3 annotation of the TCR reads was carried out using the Decombinator software suite. Every sample was subsampled to the same number of TCRs (28,000) for the PS versus PT1 abundance plots. TCRs were defined as expanded if absent before sensitization and observed at least eight times at the 2-week time point. In-frame beta chains were kept once TCRdb had trimmed the public reads at Q25 with fastp and called clones with MiXCR. Identical CDR3 proteins give one entry, which carries the most common genes and DNA. V and J calls and clone size were set by TCRdb, not the authors. Across this sample there are about 140,000 distinct CDR3 sequences, with about 12% seen only once. Around 1.4% of the sample comes from the top ten.

This clonotype was counted between two and nine times. What this receptor recognizes is not known. Base qualities are not at hand, and no much larger clone is one base apart. Including cysteine and phenylalanine, the CDR3 has 16 amino acids. Of all the DNA, just the CDR3 is kept, 48 bases in frame from base 1. Trimming at the junction amounts to 4 bases on V and 0 bases on J, and the germline ends lie 13 bases apart. CDR1 SEHNR and CDR2 FQNEAQ are derived from the germline V gene (reference sequence). The sample's time point label is to be understood as: patch test 2, 6 weeks after DPC sensitization. The treatment or condition label on this specimen signifies: therapeutic diphenylcyclopropenone sensitization with weekly scalp DPC. Blood at each patch-test visit was drawn before the patch test was applied. To be eligible, patients had to be aged 18 to 70, diagnosed with alopecia and judged suitable for DPC therapy, while pregnant patients were excluded. Total RNA was extracted from unfractionated whole blood that had been collected in Tempus Blood RNA tubes.

The receptor was derived from a woman aged 45-59 years with alopecia areata. Some clones in this sample may be carry-over from other donors' samples. Here the sequenced sample was whole blood, taken in connection with sensitization to the hapten diphenylcyclopropenone (DPC). Here the chain combines TRBV7-9 and TRBJ2-1, with no confidently assigned D gene. The DNA sequence is TGTGCCAGCAGCTCCCCGGCCCCGATCTCCTACAATGAGCAGTTCTTC. This sequence encodes CASSSPAPISYNEQFF.